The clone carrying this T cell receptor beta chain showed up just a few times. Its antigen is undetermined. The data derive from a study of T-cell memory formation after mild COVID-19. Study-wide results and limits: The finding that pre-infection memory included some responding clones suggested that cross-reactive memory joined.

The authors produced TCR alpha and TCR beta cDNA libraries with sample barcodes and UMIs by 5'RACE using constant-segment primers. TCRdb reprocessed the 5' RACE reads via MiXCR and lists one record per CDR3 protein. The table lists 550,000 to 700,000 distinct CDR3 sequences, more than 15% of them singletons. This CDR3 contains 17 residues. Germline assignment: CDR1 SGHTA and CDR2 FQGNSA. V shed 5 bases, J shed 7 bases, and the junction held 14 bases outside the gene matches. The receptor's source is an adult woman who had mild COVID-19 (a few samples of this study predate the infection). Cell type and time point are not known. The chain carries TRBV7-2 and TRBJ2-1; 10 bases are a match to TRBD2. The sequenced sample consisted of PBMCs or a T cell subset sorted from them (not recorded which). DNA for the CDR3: TGTGCCAGCAGCCCTAGTTCGCGGACTAGCGGCGGAAATGAGCAGTTCTTC. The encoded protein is CASSPSSRTSGGNEQFF.